The source of this T cell receptor (beta chain) is a study of blood T cell repertoires in COVID-19. Clones were read by immunoSEQ multiplex PCR, and TCRdb kept only the in-frame ones, dropping some. The top ten hold roughly 2.1% of the sample, which has 250,000 to 300,000 clones, roughly 89% seen once. CDR3 length equals 16 residues. Trimming at V came to 4 bases and at J to 5 bases, leaving 11 bases not matched to a gene. CDR1 SGHAT and CDR2 FQNNGV come from the germline V gene. Source material: peripheral blood. The receptor's source is a man in his fifties or sixties with acute or convalescent COVID-19. The rearrangement links TRBV11-2 to TRBJ2-5; TRBD1 matches 9 bases. CDR3 loop: CASSYLRQGGEETQYF. The DNA of the CDR3 is TGTGCCAGCAGCTACCTGAGACAGGGGGGGGAGGAGACCCAGTACTTC.